Following are 22 T cell receptor beta chains from one sample sequenced in a study of regulatory T cells in long-lasting Graves disease. Stated time point: newly diagnosed GD, antithyroid drugs for less than 3 months. Scientists built the TCR library using RNA that was extracted from PBMCs. Arm-PCR of CDR3 regions with iRepertoire HTBI primers generated TCR beta libraries. Via MiXCR, TCRdb re-called the multiplex PCR reads, giving one row per CDR3 protein. The data contain 580,000 or so distinct CDR3 sequences, about 16% of them singletons. In addition, the sample was reused for a study of T cells in Graves' hyperthyroidism and ophthalmopathy.

The sequenced sample was peripheral blood mononuclear cells (PBMCs), obtained at new diagnosis, from a patient treated with antithyroid drugs. Receptor source: a man aged 18 to 30 with Graves disease.

This rearrangement joins TRBV19 to TRBJ2-7, with D perhaps matching TRBD1 (6 bases). This CDR3 comprises 14 residues. Between the trimmed V and J ends, which lost 6 bases and 1 base, there was a span of 13 bases. Germline V gene sequence: CDR1 LNHDA, CDR2 SQIVND (reference sequence). The CDR3 sequence: CASSPGAESYEQYF. The DNA for the CDR3 is TGTGCCAGTAGCCCAGGGGCGGAGTCCTACGAGCAGTACTTC.

Many counts were recorded for this clonotype. The chain employs TRBV27 and TRBJ2-3; the D gene could be TRBD1 or TRBD2 (5 bases each). Per germline, CDR1 MNHEY and CDR2 SMNVEV (reference sequence). This CDR3 region has 15 residues. V lost 4 bases and J 2 bases, leaving 13 bases between the germline ends. The CDR3 DNA sequence: TGTGCCAGCAGTTCCCATGGGGGTTTCACAGATACGCAGTATTTT. It translates to CASSSHGGFTDTQYF.

This clonotype came up a few times. The CDR3 DNA is TGTGCCAGCAGCTTGGAAGTTAGCGGACAGCTTTACAATGAGCAGTTCTTC. The encoded protein is CASSLEVSGQLYNEQFF. The genes are TRBV5-8 and TRBJ2-1; D possibly matches TRBD1 or TRBD2 (6 bases each). The CDR3 runs 17 residues. CDR1 is SGHTS, CDR2 YDEGEE, per germline. V was trimmed by 0 bases and J by 4 bases, leaving 17 bases between them.

This clonotype occurred many times. This rearrangement joins TRBV28 to TRBJ2-3; TRBD2 aligns across 9 bases. V lost 6 bases, J lost 8 bases, and 18 bases stayed unmatched. This CDR3 has 17 residues. Germline lookup yields CDR1 MDHEN and CDR2 SYDVKM. The CDR3 here is CASSPGASGTAQGTQYF. The DNA for the CDR3 is TGTGCCAGCAGCCCCGGGGCTAGCGGGACCGCTCAGGGTACGCAGTATTTT.

The chain has TRBV10-3 and TRBJ1-1; D is uncertain. Trimming took off 4 bases at V and 1 base at J, with 4 bases between the two ends. The CDR3 contains 12 residues. Germline V CDR1 and CDR2: ENHRY, SYGVKD. CDR3 residues: CAISAQNTEAFF. The CDR3 DNA reads as TGTGCCATCAGTGCCCAGAACACTGAAGCTTTCTTT.

The chain carries TRBV18 and TRBJ1-1; D is ambiguous. This CDR3 comprises 14 residues. Germline CDR1 KGHSH, CDR2 LQKENI. V shed 2 bases and J shed 2 bases, with 9 bases lying between them. Here the CDR3 reads CASSPIRANTEAFF. CDR3 DNA sequence: TGTGCCAGCTCACCAATAAGAGCCAACACTGAAGCTTTCTTT.

V is TRBV29-1 and J is TRBJ2-1; TRBD1 matches 7 bases. J lost 9 bases, V lost 2 bases, and 4 bases had no gene match. Germline CDR1 is SQVTM and CDR2 is ANQGSEA. This CDR3 spans 12 amino acids. The CDR3 is CSVEKGQSEQFF. The DNA of the CDR3 is TGCAGCGTTGAAAAGGGACAGTCTGAGCAGTTCTTC.

There are many counts of this clonotype. The V gene is TRBV27, the J gene TRBJ1-5; D is uncertain. V lost 4 bases, J lost 7 bases, and 14 bases lay in between. Germline-derived CDR1 and CDR2 are MNHEY and SMNVEV (reference sequence). The CDR3 is 14 residues long. DNA for the CDR3: TGTGCCAGCAGTTCGGTGAGGGAGTCCCAGCCCCAGCATTTT. This translates into CASSSVRESQPQHF.

This clonotype occurred a few times. The chain recombines TRBV7-3 with TRBJ1-1; 11 bases fit TRBD1. Germline assignment: CDR1 SGHTA and CDR2 FQGTGA. The CDR3 covers 14 residues. Losses at the gene ends were 5 bases for V and 8 bases for J; bases not matched to a gene: 7. Written as DNA, the CDR3 is TGTGCCAGCAGCGAAACCGGGACAGGGGGGGAAGCTTTCTTT. Translating it yields CASSETGTGGEAFF.

This clonotype was observed many times. The chain uses TRBV27 and TRBJ1-1, with D perhaps TRBD1 (5 bases). Trimming removed 2 bases from V and 3 bases from J, with 16 bases in between. The CDR3 has 16 residues. Germline CDR1 reads MNHEY; CDR2 reads SMNVEV (reference sequence). CDR3 residues: CASSLNSRGWDTEAFF. The CDR3, as DNA: TGTGCCAGCAGTTTAAATTCCCGGGGGTGGGACACTGAAGCTTTCTTT.

This clonotype was seen at least ten times. The CDR3 loop reads CASSHPGTGRFGYGYTF. The CDR3 bases are TGTGCCAGCAGCCACCCGGGGACAGGTCGTTTCGGGTATGGCTACACCTTC. The rearrangement joins TRBV11-3 to TRBJ1-2, with 8 bases fitting TRBD1. After removal of 5 bases from V and 5 bases from J, the junction contained 16 bases not matched to a gene. The CDR3 is 17 residues long. Germline-derived CDR1 and CDR2 are SGHNT and YENEEA.

This clonotype was found many times. The J gene is TRBJ1-4, the V gene TRBV20-1, with 10 nucleotides matching TRBD1. Germline V gene sequence: CDR1 DFQATT, CDR2 SNEGSKA (reference sequence). V lost 4 bases and J lost 7; bases outside the gene matches: 6. The CDR3 spans 14 residues. In nucleotides, the CDR3 is TGCAGTGCTACATACGGGACAGGGGCTGAAAAACTGTTTTTT. Amino acid sequence: CSATYGTGAEKLFF.

This chain's CDR3 is CASSLQGKRPQHF. The DNA of the CDR3 is TGTGCCAGCAGCTTACAGGGAAAACGGCCCCAGCATTTT. The chain has TRBV7-2 and TRBJ1-5, with D perhaps TRBD1 (5 bases). The CDR3 contains 13 residues. V was pared by 2 bases and J by 9 bases, with 11 bases between. Germline V gene lookup returns CDR1 SGHTA and CDR2 FQGNSA.

This clonotype was counted a few times. J is TRBJ2-7 and V is TRBV20-1; D unresolved. V was clipped by 3 bases and J by 2 bases, with 8 bases between them. This CDR3 has 12 residues. CDR1 is DFQATT, CDR2 SNEGSKA, per germline (reference sequence). The CDR3 is CSARSSPYEQYF. CDR3 coding DNA: TGCAGTGCTAGGAGTTCCCCCTACGAGCAGTACTTC.

This clonotype has only a few counts. V and J are TRBV9 and TRBJ2-1; no definite D call. Trimming pared 1 base from V and 7 bases from J, leaving 9 bases between. The germline V gene encodes CDR1 SGDLS and CDR2 YYNGEE. The CDR3 totals 13 residues. As DNA, the CDR3 is TGTGCCAGCAGCGTACTCCTAGATAATGAGCAGTTCTTC. Its translation: CASSVLLDNEQFF.

This clonotype was detected many times. This chain connects TRBV3-1 to TRBJ2-1; maybe TRBD1 (5 bases). Germline V gene sequence: CDR1 LGHDT, CDR2 YNNKEL (reference sequence). The CDR3 has 18 amino acids. The V and J ends lost 7 bases and 6 bases respectively, with 28 bases between them. The CDR3 coding sequence is TGTGCCAGCACCCGAAAAAGGGGAACCGTTTCGGTGGGCAATGAGCAGTTCTTC. Amino acids: CASTRKRGTVSVGNEQFF.

V gene TRBV30 combines with J gene TRBJ1-5; the D gene is possibly TRBD1 (6 bases). Germline assignment: CDR1 GTSNPN and CDR2 SVGIG (reference sequence). V was shortened by 2 bases and J by 4 bases, with 12 bases between the two germline ends. This CDR3 is 14 amino acids long. The CDR3 loop reads CAWSPDSSNQPQHF. In DNA form, the CDR3 reads TGTGCCTGGAGTCCGGACAGTTCGAATCAGCCCCAGCATTTT.

This clonotype was detected many times. The chain couples TRBV6-2 or TRBV6-3 to TRBJ2-5; the match to TRBD2 covers 11 bases. Trimming took 3 bases from V and 5 from J; bases not matched to a gene: 5. This CDR3 has 15 amino acids. CDR1 MNHEY and CDR2 SVGEGT come from the germline V gene. The CDR3 loop reads CASSYLAGGFETQYF. The CDR3 bases are TGTGCCAGCAGTTATCTAGCGGGAGGTTTTGAGACCCAGTACTTC.

This clonotype has ten or more counts. This sequence joins TRBV3-1 and TRBJ2-7; 10 bases agree with TRBD2. The germline gives CDR1 LGHDT, CDR2 YNNKEL (reference sequence). Unmatched junction bases numbered 7, after V lost 7 bases and J lost 4 bases. This CDR3 has 14 amino acids. For the CDR3, the DNA is TGTGCCAGCACCCTAGCGGGAGAGCTTTACGAGCAGTACTTC. Its translation: CASTLAGELYEQYF.

The gene calls are TRBV11-1 and TRBJ2-2, with 8 nucleotides matching TRBD2. The CDR3 contains 14 residues. After removal of 3 bases from V and 7 bases from J, the junction contained 4 bases not matched to a gene. Germline V gene sequence: CDR1 SGHAT, CDR2 FQDESV (reference sequence). The DNA for the CDR3 is TGTGCCAGCAGCTTTGGGACTAGGTACGGGGAGCTGTTTTTT. Translated: CASSFGTRYGELFF.

This clonotype was counted between two and nine times. V and J are TRBV20-1 and TRBJ2-1; 7 positions agree with TRBD2. With 3 bases clipped from V and 9 bases from J, the junction kept 14 bases outside the gene matches. The CDR3 has 15 residues. Germline V gene data show CDR1 as DFQATT and CDR2 as SNEGSKA (reference sequence). The CDR3 DNA reads as TGCAGTGCTAGGAGCCCCTTTTGGGGGGGGGGTGAGCAGTTCTTC. Its translation is CSARSPFWGGGEQFF.

Turning to this clonotype: A much bigger clone sits one base away, suggesting this may be a read error. In DNA form, the CDR3 reads TGCAGTGCCCGAGCGGGAGCGGGAGATACGCAGTATTTT. Translation: CSARAGAGDTQYF. The genes are TRBV20-1 and TRBJ2-3; TRBD2 aligns across 8 bases. CDR1 and CDR2 from the germline V gene are DFQATT and SNEGSKA (reference sequence). CDR3 length equals 13 residues. Trimming at V came to 6 bases and at J to 5 bases, leaving 7 bases not matched to a gene.